Shown below are 3 T cell receptor beta chains from a single sample sequenced in a study of shared clonotypes between healthy human individuals. CD45RO-negative, CCR7-positively selected cells formed the naive CD8 fraction, excluding terminally differentiated effector memory CD45RA+ cells. Assay: immunoSEQ multiplex PCR; the TCRdb copy retains only in-frame clones and omits some. The data hold under 2,000,000 clones, with about 95% observed a single time. The sample comprised naive CD8+ T cells sorted from blood. These receptor sequences come from a man aged 18-30 years in good health.

About this clone: In the same sample, other DNA sequences code for this CDR3. This chain links TRBV27 with TRBJ2-7; 9 positions agree with TRBD2. The junction had 8 bases not matched to a gene; V was cut back by 4 bases and J by 1 base. CDR1 is MNHEY, CDR2 SMNVEV, per germline (reference sequence). This CDR3 has 16 residues. The CDR3 nucleotides read TGTGCCAGCAGTTCCTCGACTAGCGGCAGTTCCTACGAGCAGTACTTC. It encodes CASSSSTSGSSYEQYF.

This chain uses TRBV11-2 with TRBJ2-5; D is ambiguous. The V end lost 2 bases, the J end lost 4 bases, and 11 bases lay between the germline ends. The CDR3 totals 14 residues. Germline assignment: CDR1 SGHAT and CDR2 FQNNGV. The CDR3 sequence is CASSLNLGRETQYF. The DNA of the CDR3 is TGTGCCAGCAGCTTAAACCTGGGCCGAGAGACCCAGTACTTC.

This clone has a single count. The chain carries TRBV29-1 and TRBJ2-3; 11 nucleotides align to TRBD2. V shed 6 bases and J 2 bases; nucleotides not matched to a gene: 13. Germline loops: CDR1 SQVTM, CDR2 ANQGSEA. This CDR3 spans 17 amino acids. The CDR3 spells CSVGGQGTSGTTDTQYF. Written as DNA, the CDR3 is TGCAGCGTGGGAGGACAGGGGACTAGCGGTACCACAGATACGCAGTATTTT.